The 12 T cell receptor beta chains reported below all come from one sample, sequenced in a study of control samples from healthy donors and cancer patients. Sequenced by immunoSEQ multiplex PCR; TCRdb stores in-frame clones only, minus some. The profile shows some 94,000 clones, around 87% of them singletons. Material: blood. The receptors originated from a woman aged 45-65 years in good health.

The V gene is TRBV6-5, the J gene TRBJ2-5; TRBD1 matches 7 bases. Germline-derived CDR1 and CDR2 are MNHEY and SVGAGI. CDR3 length equals 14 residues. Losses at the gene ends were 5 bases for V and 3 bases for J; bases not matched to a gene: 6. CDR3 in DNA: TGTGCCAGCAGTCCCCACCAGGGGGAAGAGACCCAGTACTTC. Translated: CASSPHQGEETQYF.

The chain recombines TRBV18 with TRBJ2-3, with TRBD2 as a possible D gene (5 bases). The CDR3 is made up of 15 amino acids. Deletions cut 0 bases from V and 3 bases from J, with 10 bases between. CDR1 and CDR2 from the germline V gene are KGHSH and LQKENI. CDR3 loop: CASSPPVTGTDTQYF. CDR3 sequence (DNA): TGTGCCAGCTCACCACCGGTGACGGGGACAGATACGCAGTATTTT.

This clone was seen more than once but under ten times. The chain is built from TRBV6-4 and TRBJ2-3, with D possibly being TRBD2 (5 bases). Between the trimmed V and J ends, which lost 2 bases and 2 bases, there was a span of 14 bases. The CDR3 has 16 amino acids. The germline CDR1 and CDR2 sequences are MRHNA and SNTAGT. CDR3 DNA sequence: TGTGCCAGCAGTGACGGGAGATTCGGGGTCACAGATACGCAGTATTTT. This codes for CASSDGRFGVTDTQYF.

The V call is TRBV28, the J call TRBJ1-2; TRBD1 might be the D (5 bases). CDR1 and CDR2 (germline): MDHEN, SYDVKM. Trimming removed 5 bases at V and 4 bases at J, with 11 bases between. The CDR3 runs 13 residues. CDR3 DNA sequence: TGTGCCAGCAGTCTACAGGAGTCCTATGGCTACACCTTC. This encodes CASSLQESYGYTF.

The chain has TRBV11-3 and TRBJ2-7, with TRBD1 identical over 8 bases. V lost 6 bases to trimming and J lost 1 base; unmatched junction nucleotides: 8. Germline V gives CDR1 SGHNT, CDR2 YENEEA. The CDR3 consists of 15 residues. The DNA for the CDR3 is TGTGCCAGCAGTTACCAGGGGGCTGTATCCTACGAGCAGTACTTC. It specifies CASSYQGAVSYEQYF.

This clone was seen only a few times. V is TRBV29-1 and J is TRBJ1-2, with D perhaps matching TRBD1 (6 bases). The CDR3 loop spans 13 amino acids. Germline-derived CDR1 and CDR2 are SQVTM and ANQGSEA. Trimming removed 2 bases from V and 5 bases from J, with 12 bases in between. As DNA, the CDR3 is TGCAGCGTTGAATCCGGGGGCGGGTATGGCTACACCTTC. It yields the protein CSVESGGGYGYTF.

The chain has TRBV7-2 and TRBJ2-5; D gene unclear. In germline, CDR1 is SGHTA, CDR2 FQGNSA. Trimming stripped 1 base from V and 2 bases from J, with 8 bases between. The CDR3 is made up of 14 amino acids. CDR3 sequence (DNA): TGTGCCAGCAGCTTAGGGCCAGCACAAGAGACCCAGTACTTC. Translation gives CASSLGPAQETQYF.

The rearrangement uses TRBV3-1 (or the pseudogene TRBV3-2) and TRBJ2-3; 10 nucleotides match TRBD2. Per germline, CDR1 LGHDT and CDR2 YNNKEL (reference sequence). The length of the CDR3 is 18 residues. Trimming at V came to 0 bases and at J to 6 bases, leaving 12 bases not matched to a gene. In nucleotides, the CDR3 is TGTGCCAGCAGCCAAGATCCCGCCGCTAGCGGGGGAGAGGATACGCAGTATTTT. It yields the protein CASSQDPAASGGEDTQYF.

The chain recombines TRBV24-1 with TRBJ2-2, with D possibly being TRBD1 (5 bases). The V end was cut by 9 bases, the J end by 0 bases, with 16 bases between. This CDR3 has 16 amino acids. CDR1 and CDR2 (germline): KGHDR, SFDVKD. The CDR3 nucleotides read TGTGCCACCCCGACAGATTTATGCTCGAACACCGGGGAGCTGTTTTTT. Translating it yields CATPTDLCSNTGELFF.

This clone was observed once. The V and J genes are TRBV19 and TRBJ2-2; no clear D gene. V lost 9 bases and J lost 6, with 20 bases in between. The CDR3 is made up of 15 amino acids. CDR1 LNHDA and CDR2 SQIVND come from the germline V gene (reference sequence). As DNA, the CDR3 is TGTGCCAGCAAACCGGCGGAAGGGTCGTCCGGGGAGCTGTTTTTT. Translation gives CASKPAEGSSGELFF. Based on the CDR3 plus reference TRBV19 and TRBJ2-2, the full variable domain is DGGITQSPKYLFRKEGQNVTLSCEQNLNHDAMYWYRQDPGQGLRLIYYSQIVNDFQKGDIAEGYSVSREKKESFPLTVTSAQKNPTAFYLCASKPAEGSSGELFFGEGSRLTVL.

This rearrangement joins TRBV7-2 to TRBJ1-3, with a weak D call TRBD1 (5 bases). The germline V and J ends were trimmed by 4 bases and 2 bases, with 15 bases remaining between them. This CDR3 spans 16 amino acids. Germline V gene data show CDR1 as SGHTA and CDR2 as FQGNSA. The CDR3: CASSSQDSVAGNTIYF. CDR3 in DNA: TGTGCCAGCAGCTCACAGGATTCGGTAGCTGGAAACACCATATATTTT.

In regard to this clone: The CDR3 ends on some other residue instead of the conserved phenylalanine or tryptophan, so this is likely a read error. The J gene is TRBJ2-7, the V gene TRBV7-3, with D possibly being TRBD2 (5 bases). CDR1 is SGHTA and CDR2 is FQGTGA in the germline V gene. V dropped 5 bases and J dropped 2 bases, with 13 bases sitting between them. This CDR3 region has 14 residues. DNA for the CDR3: TGTGCCAGCAGCAATCTTCGGACTCCCTACGAGCAGTACTCC. Protein: CASSNLRTPYEQYS.